This T cell receptor beta chain was captured in a study of T-cell reconstitution after alpha-beta-depleted transplantation in children. A library of TCRbeta sequences, prepared with unique molecular identifiers, was generated. TCRdb reprocessed the PCR reads via MiXCR and lists one record per CDR3 protein. Of about 460,000 distinct CDR3 sequences detected, over 10% appear once; the ten largest clones hold approximately 14%. Germline-derived CDR1 and CDR2 are MNHNS and SASEGT. The V and J ends lost 6 bases and 1 base, in that order; junction bases with no gene match: 7. CDR3 length equals 15 residues. Study-level points and caveats: After one year, T-cell counts and TCRbeta diversity mostly came from new T cells. Expanded graft clones numbering several hundred reportedly gave rise to alpha-beta T cells about two months after transplant. Surviving recipient cells, namely T cells and thymic progenitors, were the source of high day-60 TCRbeta diversity in some patients.

This clonotype showed up just a few times. The target antigen is unknown. The starting material was PBMCs, mostly from graft donor cells, obtained 180 days after TCRalphabeta/CD19-depleted stem cell transplant. This clonotype was obtained from a female patient between 2 and 15 years old who had a stem cell transplant for aplastic anemia, so the T cells may come from the graft donor. V gene TRBV6-1 combines with J gene TRBJ1-1; 8 nucleotides line up with TRBD1. This CDR3 reads CASRRTGSANTEAFF. In DNA form, the CDR3 reads TGTGCCAGCAGACGGACAGGGAGCGCGAACACTGAAGCTTTCTTT.